The T cell receptor beta chain under discussion was sequenced for a study of Ad26.COV2.S vaccination and SARS-CoV-2 variants. Germline CDR1 SGHRS, CDR2 YFSETQ. V lost 4 bases and J lost 2, with 6 bases in between. This CDR3 spans 12 amino acids. Treatment here: 19 received Ad26.COV2.S at low or high dose, single or two shots; a few received placebo; per-sample allocation not given. Each sample was drawn 63 days after the first injection (of vaccine or placebo). The protocol was immunoSEQ multiplex PCR, while the TCRdb copy is restricted to in-frame clones and leaves out a portion. Of some 350,000 clones listed, around 84% are singletons.

The sequence was obtained from a person aged 18-60 years who received the Ad26.COV2.S COVID-19 vaccine or a placebo. The chain has TRBV5-1 and TRBJ1-2, with unresolved D. Sample: peripheral blood, taken in a trial of Ad26.COV2.S vaccine versus placebo. This chain's CDR3 is CASSPQNYGYTF. CDR3 bases: TGCGCCAGCAGCCCGCAGAACTATGGCTACACCTTC.